This T cell receptor beta chain was captured by sequencing in a study of blood T cell repertoires in COVID-19. Study-wide context: Both acute and convalescent COVID-19 samples were obtained from the United States, Italy and Spain. PBMCs, B-cell-depleted T cells, or T cells were the source of the cDNA or gDNA that made up the material.

Under the authors' procedure: Reference gene primer amplification in the assay estimated nucleated cell counts. This table comes from immunoSEQ multiplex PCR, and its TCRdb copy is limited to in-frame clones, with some not included. The V and J calls and clone size come from that table; D and trimming were worked out from the DNA. The profile shows 140,000 to 150,000 clones, 80% to 85% of them singletons. This clone has just a few counts. The germline V gene encodes CDR1 MNHEY and CDR2 SMNVEV (reference sequence). The V end lost 3 bases, the J end lost 3 bases, and 8 bases lay between the germline ends. The CDR3 covers 13 residues.

J is TRBJ1-1 and V is TRBV27; D unclear. The clonotype was recovered from a human donor in a cohort sampled during active COVID-19. Sequenced material: peripheral blood. The CDR3 region is CASSLMEHTEAFF. CDR3 nucleotide sequence: TGTGCCAGCAGTTTGATGGAGCACACTGAAGCTTTCTTT.